A selection of T cell receptor beta chains follows, all from one sample in a study of identical twins. TCRdb reprocessed the 5' RACE reads via MiXCR and lists one record per CDR3 protein. Among around 550,000 distinct CDR3 sequences listed, 13% to 15% were seen once. The same data also went into a second study, on yellow fever vaccine responses in identical twins.

Sequencing was carried out using CD4+ T cells sorted from blood. Every receptor here comes from a young woman in good health. Each CDR3 is given without its conserved first and last residue.

TRBJ2-3,TRBV10-3,AISASDTQY
TRBJ2-2,TRBV7-2,ASSVGIPLAGELF
TRBJ2-1,TRBV6-1,ASRKAGRTYNEQF
TRBJ2-3,TRBV4-2,ASSQDVLTQY
TRBJ1-2,TRBV4-1,ASSQVGTGGYT
TRBJ1-3,TRBV5-1,ASSSGESSGNTIY
TRBJ2-2,TRBV10-3,AIRAAANTGELF
TRBJ2-1,TRBV20-1,SARDRGGSYNEQF
TRBJ2-3,TRBV6-2/TRBV6-3,ASSYVGDTQY
TRBJ1-1,TRBV5-8,ASSLYGSTEAF
TRBJ2-1,TRBV5-1,ASSTGTSGGYNEQF
TRBJ2-5,TRBV2,ASSVRTPLQETQY
TRBJ2-5,TRBV18,ASSPPGNGETQY
TRBJ1-1,TRBV12-3/TRBV12-4,ASSLGVIAF
TRBJ2-5,TRBV28,ASQLAGGQETQY
TRBJ2-3,TRBV12-3/TRBV12-4,ASSLAREAPL
TRBJ2-1,TRBV6-1,ASSLTSGSGEQF
TRBJ2-5,TRBV25-1,ASSWTGEKETQY
TRBJ1-1,TRBV10-1,ATSSTGVVTEAF
TRBJ2-5,TRBV20-1,SARDSLRETQY
TRBJ2-3,TRBV7-2,ASSPAATDTQY
TRBJ1-2,TRBV3-1,ASNRGRDGYT
TRBJ2-2,TRBV9,ASSVGGGVNTGELF
TRBJ1-6,TRBV5-6,ASSPRTGGYNSPLH
TRBJ2-1,TRBV5-1,ASTTVRASYNEQF
TRBJ1-1,TRBV2,ASSDWGYGSHGEAF
TRBJ2-2,TRBV9,ASSVTGKANTGELF
TRBJ2-2,TRBV28,ASSLSTSGRTGELF
TRBJ2-5,TRBV6-4,ASSDSRGTQY